This entry lists 32 T cell receptor beta chains sequenced from one sample in a study of shared clonotypes between healthy human individuals. Naive-designated CD8 cells lacked CD45RO, were positively enriched for CCR7, and omitted terminally differentiated effector memory CD45RA+ cells. Measured with immunoSEQ multiplex PCR; TCRdb has only the in-frame clones, and not every one. The data hold around 1.9 million clones, with about 93% observed a single time. The sample taken for sequencing was naive CD8+ T cells from PBMCs. The receptors come from a man aged 18 to 29 in good health. Some clones in this sample may be carry-over from other donors' samples.

With regard to this clone: Other DNA sequences within the sample encode an identical CDR3. The chain carries TRBV6-5 and TRBJ2-7; D gene ambiguous. The CDR3 length is 14 residues. Per germline, CDR1 MNHEY and CDR2 SVGAGI. The germline V and J ends were trimmed by 3 bases and 0 bases, with 9 bases remaining between them. DNA for the CDR3: TGTGCCAGCAGTTATAGTGGCTCCTCCTACGAGCAGTACTTC. This gives the protein CASSYSGSSYEQYF.

The J gene is TRBJ1-5, the V gene TRBV27, with a tentative D call TRBD1 (5 bases). CDR1 and CDR2 from the germline V gene are MNHEY and SMNVEV (reference sequence). The V end lost 0 bases, the J end lost 4 bases, and 10 bases lay between the germline ends. The length of the CDR3 is 15 residues. CDR3 sequence (DNA): TGTGCCAGCAGTTTATCGCGGACACCTAATCAGCCCCAGCATTTT. It is translated as CASSLSRTPNQPQHF.

The V and J genes are TRBV5-6 and TRBJ1-5, with unresolved D. Trimming stripped 0 bases from V and 1 base from J, with 8 bases between. CDR1 and CDR2 from the germline V gene are SGHDT and YYEEEE. The CDR3 is 15 amino acids. Written as DNA, the CDR3 is TGTGCCAGCAGCTTGGGGTTGGGGAGCAATCAGCCCCAGCATTTT. Its protein product is CASSLGLGSNQPQHF. Drawing the rest from reference TRBV5-6 and TRBJ1-5, the complete variable domain is DAGVTQSPTHLIKTRGQQVTLRCSPKSGHDTVSWYQQALGQGPQFIFQYYEEEERQRGNFPDRFSGHQFPNYSSELNVNALLLGDSALYLCASSLGLGSNQPQHFGDGTRLSIL.

The genes are TRBV29-1 and TRBJ2-4; D gene ambiguous. V lost 6 bases to trimming and J lost 0 bases, with 12 bases between them. Germline V CDR1 and CDR2: SQVTM, ANQGSEA. This CDR3 is built from 14 residues. DNA for the CDR3: TGCAGCGTAATAACTACAGTAGCCAAAAACATTCAGTACTTC. Protein: CSVITTVAKNIQYF.

The gene calls are TRBV7-8 and TRBJ2-7; perhaps TRBD2 as D (5 bases). Germline V gene lookup returns CDR1 SGHVS and CDR2 FQNEAQ. Trimming cost V 8 bases and J 7 bases, with 15 bases left between them. There are 12 residues in the CDR3. The CDR3 nucleotides are TGTGCCAGCTCCGAGGGTGAGGCGGAGCAGTACTTC. It yields the protein CASSEGEAEQYF.

The chain employs TRBV6-1 and TRBJ2-2; 7 bases line up with TRBD1. The CDR3 spans 13 residues. The ends lost 10 bases at V and 0 bases at J; junction bases unmatched: 2. Germline-derived CDR1 and CDR2 are MNHNS and SASEGT. The CDR3 DNA sequence: TGTGCCAACAGGGGTGCGAACACCGGGGAGCTGTTTTTT. Amino acid sequence: CANRGANTGELFF.

Comments on this clone: This sample also contains other DNA sequences that code for the same CDR3. V is TRBV10-3 and J is TRBJ2-5, with D possibly being TRBD1 (6 bases). CDR3 size: 14 residues. Between the trimmed V and J ends, which lost 4 bases and 5 bases, there was a span of 14 bases. Per germline, CDR1 ENHRY and CDR2 SYGVKD. This CDR3 is CAISGGTSTETQYF. The CDR3 bases are TGTGCCATCAGTGGGGGGACATCGACGGAGACCCAGTACTTC.

Here the CDR3 reads CASSESGGVGNEQFF. The CDR3 DNA is TGTGCCAGCAGTGAATCAGGGGGAGTGGGCAATGAGCAGTTCTTC. The rearrangement links TRBV25-1 to TRBJ2-1; 7 bases match TRBD1. Germline assignment: CDR1 MGHDK and CDR2 SYGVNS. There are 15 residues in the CDR3. The ends lost 1 base at V and 6 bases at J; junction bases unmatched: 6.

The rearrangement uses TRBV5-1 and TRBJ2-1; D perhaps matches TRBD2 (6 bases). V shed 4 bases and J shed 5 bases, with 13 bases lying between them. CDR1 SGHRS and CDR2 YFSETQ come from the germline V gene. This CDR3 spans 14 amino acids. CDR3 DNA sequence: TGCGCCAGCAGCCTCGCGGGGTTAGACAATGAGCAGTTCTTC. It yields the protein CASSLAGLDNEQFF.

This clone has more than one count but fewer than ten. The J gene is TRBJ1-5, the V gene TRBV9; D call uncertain. The CDR3 runs to 15 residues. Per the germline V gene, CDR1 is SGDLS and CDR2 is YYNGEE. Between the trimmed V and J ends, which lost 1 base and 7 bases, there was a span of 15 bases. The CDR3 region has the DNA TGTGCCAGCAGCGTACTTGGCCTCTTAGGCCAGCCCCAGCATTTT. Translation gives CASSVLGLLGQPQHF. Full variable domain (outside the CDR3, taken from reference TRBV9 and TRBJ1-5): DSGVTQTPKHLITATGQRVTLRCSPRSGDLSVYWYQQSLDQGLQFLIQYYNGEERAKGNILERFSAQQFPDLHSELNLSSLELGDSALYFCASSVLGLLGQPQHFGDGTRLSIL.

The chain has TRBV9 and TRBJ1-2; possible D gene TRBD1, 5 bases. The CDR3 loop spans 15 amino acids. From germline, CDR1 is SGDLS and CDR2 YYNGEE. V was cut by 0 bases and J by 4 bases, with 13 bases left in between. The chain's CDR3 is CASSVESGSVYGYTF. In DNA form, the CDR3 reads TGTGCCAGCAGCGTAGAGTCAGGGAGCGTCTATGGCTACACCTTC. The full variable domain, in which reference TRBV9 and TRBJ1-2 provide the parts outside the CDR3, is DSGVTQTPKHLITATGQRVTLRCSPRSGDLSVYWYQQSLDQGLQFLIQYYNGEERAKGNILERFSAQQFPDLHSELNLSSLELGDSALYFCASSVESGSVYGYTFGSGTRLTVV.

V usage is TRBV28 and J usage is TRBJ2-3; 7 nucleotides align to TRBD1. This CDR3 contains 15 residues. Germline-derived CDR1 and CDR2 are MDHEN and SYDVKM. V was pared by 8 bases and J by 5 bases, with 13 bases of the junction left unmatched. The chain's CDR3 is CASRVNRGVVDTQYF. DNA of the CDR3: TGTGCCAGCCGGGTGAACAGGGGCGTTGTAGATACGCAGTATTTT.

The chain uses TRBV5-8 and TRBJ2-2, with D possibly TRBD1 on 6 matching bases. The CDR3 covers 16 residues. Trimming left V 4 bases short and J 1 base short, with 14 bases between. Per germline, CDR1 SGHTS and CDR2 YDEGEE. Here the CDR3 DNA reads TGTGCCAGCAGCGCGGAGCAGGGGAGGAACACCGGGGAGCTGTTTTTT. Protein: CASSAEQGRNTGELFF. Based on the CDR3 plus reference TRBV5-8 and TRBJ2-2, the full variable domain is EAGVTQSPTHLIKTRGQQATLRCSPISGHTSVYWYQQALGLGLQFLLWYDEGEERNRGNFPPRFSGRQFPNYSSELNVNALELEDSALYLCASSAEQGRNTGELFFGEGSRLTVL.

The sample holds one count of this clone. The chain joins TRBV4-1 to TRBJ2-7; 10 bases match TRBD1. V trimming: 2 bases; J trimming: 5 bases; junction bases outside the gene matches: 6. Germline CDR1 is MGHRA and CDR2 is YSYEKL. The CDR3 totals 15 residues. The CDR3 DNA follows: TGCGCCAGCAGCCAACTTGACAGGGGGCGGGACGAGCAGTACTTC. Protein: CASSQLDRGRDEQYF.

The chain joins TRBV5-6 to TRBJ2-5; D tentatively reads TRBD1 or TRBD2 (5 bases each). The germline gives CDR1 SGHDT, CDR2 YYEEEE. Trimming took off 5 bases at V and 1 base at J, with 12 bases between the two ends. The CDR3 sequence is 14 residues long. CDR3 DNA sequence: TGTGCCAGCAGTTCCGGGACCACCCAAGAGACCCAGTACTTC. Its protein is CASSSGTTQETQYF.

The chain recombines TRBV27 with TRBJ2-7; TRBD2 is a possible D gene (5 bases). Trimming took 7 bases from V and 7 from J, leaving 14 bases between them. Per germline, CDR1 MNHEY and CDR2 SMNVEV (reference sequence). This CDR3 is 12 amino acids long. This chain's CDR3 is CASNTFSGEQYF. In DNA form, the CDR3 reads TGTGCCAGCAACACGTTCTCGGGGGAGCAGTACTTC.

J is TRBJ2-7 and V is TRBV9; D might be TRBD1 (5 bases). The CDR3 covers 14 residues. CDR1 is SGDLS, CDR2 YYNGEE, per germline. V was trimmed by 1 base and J by 6 bases, leaving 14 bases between them. CDR3 residues: CASSVRGQGGEQYF. CDR3 DNA sequence: TGTGCCAGCAGCGTAAGAGGCCAGGGCGGCGAGCAGTACTTC.

CDR3 residues: CASSFPYSSYEQYF. CDR3 nucleotides: TGTGCCAGCAGCTTCCCCTACAGCTCCTACGAGCAGTACTTC. This chain joins TRBV7-2 and TRBJ2-7, with D unclear. Germline values: CDR1 SGHTA, CDR2 FQGNSA. The germline V and J ends were trimmed by 3 bases and 0 bases, with 9 bases remaining between them. The length of the CDR3 is 14 residues. Looking up the rest from reference TRBV7-2 and TRBJ2-7 gives the full variable domain: GAGVSQSPSNKVTEKGKDVELRCDPISGHTALYWYRQSLGQGLEFLIYFQGNSAPDKSGLPSDRFSAERTGGSVSTLTIQRTQQEDSAVYLCASSFPYSSYEQYFGPGTRLTVT.

A single count supports this clone. V gene TRBV19 combines with J gene TRBJ2-1; D is undetermined. Germline V gives CDR1 LNHDA, CDR2 SQIVND (reference sequence). Trimming took off 3 bases at V and 0 bases at J, with 3 bases between the two ends. The CDR3 spans 13 residues. CDR3 DNA: TGTGCCAGTAGTATCCCCTCCTACAATGAGCAGTTCTTC. Amino acids: CASSIPSYNEQFF.

V and J are TRBV7-8 and TRBJ1-4; possibly TRBD1 for D (5 bases). V was shortened by 1 base and J by 6 bases, with 12 bases between the two germline ends. This CDR3 is 15 amino acids long. CDR1 is SGHVS, CDR2 FQNEAQ, per germline. The DNA for the CDR3 is TGTGCCAGCAGCTTAGTTCAGGGAGGAGATGAAAAACTGTTTTTT. It yields the protein CASSLVQGGDEKLFF.

The genes are TRBV9 and TRBJ2-7, with TRBD1 as a possible D gene (6 bases). V gave up 0 bases and J gave up 4 bases, with 17 bases separating them. The CDR3 loop spans 16 amino acids. The germline V gene encodes CDR1 SGDLS and CDR2 YYNGEE. CDR3 region: CASSVDSWARGYEQYF. CDR3 bases: TGTGCCAGCAGCGTAGACTCCTGGGCCAGGGGATACGAGCAGTACTTC.

V gene TRBV9 combines with J gene TRBJ2-7, with a weak D call TRBD2 (6 bases). Germline V lookup: CDR1 SGDLS, CDR2 YYNGEE. The V end was cut by 0 bases, the J end by 0 bases, with 10 bases between. The CDR3 has 15 amino acids. The CDR3 nucleotides are TGTGCCAGCAGCGTAGCCGGGAGCCTCTCCTACGAGCAGTACTTC. This sequence encodes CASSVAGSLSYEQYF.

CDR3 protein: CASSLSGDLAGETQYF. The CDR3 DNA follows: TGTGCCAGCAGCTTATCAGGGGACCTCGCCGGAGAGACCCAGTACTTC. This rearrangement joins TRBV7-9 to TRBJ2-5; TRBD1 is a possible D gene (6 bases). With 2 bases removed from V and 4 bases from J, the gap between germline ends came to 17 bases. The germline gives CDR1 SEHNR, CDR2 FQNEAQ (reference sequence). The length of the CDR3 is 16 residues.

The rearrangement links TRBV18 to TRBJ1-1; D possibly corresponds to TRBD1 (5 bases). The CDR3 contains 14 residues. Trimming took off 3 bases at V and 4 bases at J, with 12 bases between the two ends. Germline values: CDR1 KGHSH, CDR2 LQKENI. The CDR3 bases are TGTGCCAGCTCACCTAAGGGGTCTATCACTGAAGCTTTCTTT. This sequence encodes CASSPKGSITEAFF.

About this clone itself: The sample has other DNA sequences that encode this CDR3 too. The V call is TRBV2, the J call TRBJ2-1, with D possibly being TRBD2 (6 bases). Germline V gene sequence: CDR1 SNHLY, CDR2 FYNNEI. V was cut by 8 bases and J by 1 base, with 6 bases left in between. This CDR3 is built from 12 residues. The CDR3 spells CASGGSYNEQFF. The CDR3 bases are TGTGCCAGCGGGGGGTCCTACAATGAGCAGTTCTTC.

This clone was observed a single time. The CDR3 DNA sequence: TGTGCCAGCAGCCCGGACCCGGGACTAGCGGGAAGTAATGAGCAGTTCTTC. It translates to CASSPDPGLAGSNEQFF. The chain combines TRBV5-8 with TRBJ2-1; TRBD2 matches 13 bases. Unmatched junction bases numbered 11, after V lost 4 bases and J lost 7 bases. Germline CDR1 reads SGHTS; CDR2 reads YDEGEE. The CDR3 consists of 17 residues.

This chain uses TRBV4-1 with TRBJ1-2; D possibly corresponds to TRBD1 (5 bases). V was cut by 1 base and J by 6 bases, with 15 bases left in between. Looked up from germline, CDR1 is MGHRA and CDR2 is YSYEKL. The CDR3 loop spans 15 amino acids. CDR3 loop: CASSQAPGASNGYTF. The CDR3 DNA reads TGCGCCAGCAGCCAAGCGCCCGGGGCGAGTAATGGCTACACCTTC.

This clone was seen just once. The chain joins TRBV28 to TRBJ2-3; D unresolved. Germline CDR1 and CDR2: MDHEN and SYDVKM. This CDR3 contains 15 residues. The V gene lost 7 bases and the J gene lost 2 bases, with 16 bases spanning the gap. The CDR3 loop reads CASTRSMKDTDTQYF. CDR3 coding DNA: TGTGCCAGCACGAGGTCAATGAAAGACACAGATACGCAGTATTTT.

The count of this clone is one. This specimen includes other DNA sequences encoding the same CDR3. V gene TRBV6-5 combines with J gene TRBJ2-3; D possibly matches TRBD1 or TRBD2 (5 bases each). CDR1 is MNHEY, CDR2 SVGAGI, per germline. V gave up 0 bases and J gave up 4 bases, with 5 bases separating them. The CDR3 is made up of 13 amino acids. The CDR3 coding sequence is TGTGCCAGCAGTTACTCGGGGGCAGATACGCAGTATTTT. Translated, it gives CASSYSGADTQYF.

V and J are TRBV28 and TRBJ2-6; D might be TRBD2 (5 bases). Per germline, CDR1 MDHEN and CDR2 SYDVKM. This CDR3 region has 14 residues. V was clipped by 3 bases and J by 2 bases, with 5 bases between them. This CDR3 is CASSLEAGANVLTF. Written as DNA, the CDR3 is TGTGCCAGCAGTTTGGAGGCTGGGGCCAACGTCCTGACTTTC.

The chain carries TRBV7-9 and TRBJ2-7; D unresolved. Deletions cut 1 base from V and 9 bases from J, with 10 bases between. CDR1 and CDR2 from the germline V gene are SEHNR and FQNEAQ (reference sequence). This CDR3 has 12 residues. CDR3 DNA: TGTGCCAGCAGCTTAGTGGAGCCCCCGCAGTACTTC. It yields the protein CASSLVEPPQYF.

The genes are TRBV28 and TRBJ2-2; D is perhaps TRBD2 (5 bases). V gave up 9 bases and J gave up 3 bases, with 11 bases separating them. The CDR3 covers 13 residues. Germline CDR1 MDHEN, CDR2 SYDVKM. CDR3 sequence reads: CASFRGYTGELFF. CDR3 nucleotide sequence: TGTGCCAGTTTTCGGGGATACACCGGGGAGCTGTTTTTT.